This T cell receptor (beta chain) appears in the sequencing data of a study of cytotoxic CD8 clonotypes in ibrutinib-treated CLL. Study in general: The taking of response samples occurred after a median 12 months of treatment, with a range of 6 to 36.

Turning to this clone: Antigen unknown.

The assay was immunoSEQ multiplex PCR, and TCRdb's table has in-frame clones only and misses some. Found here are approximately 74,000 clones, around 84% of them singletons; the top ten hold roughly 7.5%. CDR1 and CDR2 (germline): SNHLY, FYNNEI. The CDR3 has 15 amino acids. V was trimmed by 7 bases and J by 2 bases, leaving 17 bases between them. Study results and limitations: Ibrutinib response saw clonality rise, and progression saw it return toward baseline.

The material was PBMCs, obtained at disease progression, from a patient treated with ibrutinib. The chain joins TRBV2 to TRBJ2-5; weak D call: TRBD1 (7 bases). The receptor was derived from a human donor with chronic lymphocytic leukemia. The CDR3 protein is CASIPQGGIQETQYF. Written as DNA, the CDR3 is TGTGCCAGCATTCCCCAGGGGGGAATACAAGAGACCCAGTACTTC.